A selection of T cell receptor beta chains follows, all from one sample in a study of technical replicates of blood from several donors. Using immunoSEQ multiplex PCR, the repertoire was profiled, and TCRdb retains in-frame clones only, with some absent. The data contain 85,000 to 100,000 clones, roughly 96% of them singletons. Sequenced sample: T cells isolated from PBMCs. The receptors were gathered from a human donor in good health. Each CDR3 is given with its conserved first and last residue. The order of the fields is J gene, V gene, clone size, D gene, CDR3 protein, CDR3 DNA. A D gene is named only where the DNA matches it firmly. The size entry is marked missing in some rows and otherwise reads once, few, many or a size class.

TRBJ1-6 TRBV30 NA NA CAWSVLQLRGSPLHF TGTGCCTGGAGTGTACTCCAGCTAAGGGGTTCACCCCTCCACTTT
TRBJ2-5 TRBV19 NA NA CASSRAGVETQYF TGTGCCAGTTCGCGGGCAGGGGTGGAGACCCAGTACTTC
TRBJ2-3 TRBV28 NA TRBD2 CASSFRGTSGSSTDTQYF TGTGCCAGCAGTTTCCGAGGGACTAGCGGGTCTAGCACAGATACGCAGTATTTT
TRBJ2-1 TRBV15 NA NA CATSPGPYTGEQFF TGTGCCACCAGCCCGGGACCCTACACAGGGGAGCAGTTCTTC
TRBJ1-1 TRBV14 NA NA CASRETGTMNTEAFF TGTGCCAGCAGAGAAACAGGGACGATGAACACTGAAGCTTTCTTT
TRBJ2-1 TRBV7-9 NA TRBD2 CASSSGLAEINEQFF TGTGCCAGCAGCTCAGGACTAGCGGAGATAAATGAGCAGTTCTTC
TRBJ1-2 TRBV9 once NA CASSVGGTLSNYGYTF TGTGCCAGCAGCGTAGGGGGGACACTCTCTAACTATGGCTACACCTTC
TRBJ2-7 TRBV5-6 NA NA CASSLQGYEQYF TGTGCCAGCAGCTTGCAGGGGTACGAGCAGTACTTC
TRBJ2-1 TRBV6-4 NA TRBD1 CASSDSFGDRVEEQFF TGTGCCAGCAGTGACTCTTTCGGGGACAGGGTGGAGGAGCAGTTCTTC
TRBJ2-1 TRBV28 NA TRBD1 CASSPSPGTGYREQFF TGTGCCAGCAGTCCCTCCCCCGGGACAGGGTATCGTGAGCAGTTCTTC
TRBJ2-3 TRBV6-5 NA NA CASKSGVNTDTQYF TGTGCCAGCAAGTCAGGGGTCAACACAGATACGCAGTATTTT
TRBJ1-6 TRBV28 NA NA CASSLGAATFNSPLHF TGTGCCAGCAGCCTAGGGGCTGCCACGTTTAATTCACCCCTCCACTTT
TRBJ2-1 TRBV2 NA NA CASTPLRRNEQFF TGTGCCAGCACCCCCTTAAGGCGGAATGAGCAGTTCTTC
TRBJ1-1 TRBV7-9 NA TRBD1 CASSRGQGAEAFF TGTGCCAGCAGCCGAGGACAGGGAGCTGAAGCTTTCTTT
TRBJ1-2 TRBV11-3 NA NA CASSPGDYGYTF TGTGCCAGCAGCCCGGGGGACTATGGCTACACCTTC
TRBJ1-1 TRBV28 NA NA CASSLGMNTEAFF TGTGCCAGCAGTCTCGGGATGAACACTGAAGCTTTCTTT
TRBJ2-3 TRBV13 NA TRBD2 CASSPRTSGASSTDTQYF TGTGCCAGCAGCCCCCGGACTAGCGGGGCCTCTAGCACAGATACGCAGTATTTT
TRBJ2-5 TRBV2 once NA CASSGTVQETQYF TGTGCCAGCAGTGGGACAGTACAAGAGACCCAGTACTTC
TRBJ1-2 TRBV7-9 once NA CASSLFPYGYTF TGTGCCAGCAGCTTATTTCCGTATGGCTACACCTTC
TRBJ1-3 TRBV28 NA TRBD1 CASSLGTGSGNTIYF TGTGCCAGCAGTTTAGGGACAGGCTCTGGAAACACCATATATTTT
TRBJ2-3 TRBV5-5 once NA CASSPRRASTDTQYF TGTGCCAGCAGCCCTCGGAGGGCGAGCACAGATACGCAGTATTTT
TRBJ2-7 TRBV9 NA NA CASSTNSYEQYF TGTGCCAGCAGCACAAACTCCTACGAGCAGTACTTC
TRBJ2-7 TRBV6-5 NA TRBD1 CASSYQTGDLYEQYF TGTGCCAGCAGTTACCAAACAGGGGACCTCTACGAGCAGTACTTC
TRBJ2-5 TRBV6-1 once NA CASSENSGYRSQETQYF TGTGCCAGCAGTGAGAATTCGGGATATCGAAGCCAAGAGACCCAGTACTTC
TRBJ2-3 TRBV4-2 NA TRBD2 CASSQDLASGGAGWDTQYF TGTGCCAGCAGCCAAGATTTGGCTAGCGGGGGGGCGGGTTGGGATACGCAGTATTTT
TRBJ1-5 TRBV5-1 NA NA CASSFDGDNQPQHF TGCGCCAGCAGCTTTGACGGGGACAATCAGCCCCAGCATTTT
TRBJ2-1 TRBV7-6 NA TRBD2 CASSAPTSASYNEQFF TGTGCCAGCAGCGCTCCGACTAGCGCGTCCTACAATGAGCAGTTCTTC
TRBJ2-3 TRBV29-1 NA TRBD2 CSASTSGSADTQYF TGCAGCGCCTCGACTAGCGGGAGTGCTGATACGCAGTATTTT
TRBJ2-2 TRBV18 NA TRBD1 CASSPGQGTGELFF TGTGCCAGCTCACCGGGACAGGGGACCGGGGAGCTGTTTTTT
TRBJ2-1 TRBV27 NA TRBD2 CASSTAGEVSEQFF TGTGCCAGCAGTACAGCGGGAGAGGTCAGTGAGCAGTTCTTC
TRBJ2-7 TRBV7-8 NA TRBD1 CASGPPGDRPYEQYF TGTGCCAGCGGACCTCCCGGGGACAGACCCTACGAGCAGTACTTC
TRBJ2-1 TRBV4-2 NA TRBD2 CASSPPGLAGDDNEQFF TGTGCCAGCAGCCCTCCCGGGTTAGCGGGGGATGACAATGAGCAGTTCTTC
TRBJ2-3 TRBV9 NA NA CASSVGGSWRNSDTQYF TGTGCCAGCAGCGTAGGTGGGAGCTGGCGGAATTCAGATACGCAGTATTTT
TRBJ2-1 TRBV4-1 NA NA CASSQANRVEFF TGCGCCAGCAGCCAAGCGAACAGGGTGGAATTCTTC
TRBJ1-1 TRBV27 NA TRBD1 CASSLDRGNTEAFF TGTGCCAGCAGTTTAGACAGGGGGAACACTGAAGCTTTCTTT
TRBJ2-7 TRBV4-1 NA TRBD2 CASSRGLAGEQYF TGCGCCAGCAGTAGGGGACTAGCCGGTGAGCAGTACTTC
TRBJ1-3 TRBV6-6 NA TRBD1 CASSYGTASGNTIYF TGTGCCAGCAGTTACGGGACAGCCTCTGGAAACACCATATATTTT
TRBJ1-5 TRBV6-6 NA TRBD1 CASTRGGTGAQPQHF TGTGCCAGCACTCGCGGCGGGACAGGGGCTCAGCCCCAGCATTTT
TRBJ1-2 TRBV9 NA NA CASSIPLTGSNGYTF TGTGCCAGCAGCATCCCTCTTACGGGATCTAATGGCTACACCTTC
TRBJ2-1 TRBV15 NA TRBD2 CATSSLAGGTYNEQFF TGTGCCACCAGCTCACTAGCGGGAGGAACCTACAATGAGCAGTTCTTC
TRBJ1-1 TRBV2 once NA CASSGAGAVWAFF TGTGCCAGCAGTGGGGCAGGGGCGGTCTGGGCTTTCTTT
TRBJ1-2 TRBV19 NA TRBD1 CASRDSLLVYGYTF TGTGCCAGCCGGGACAGCCTACTGGTCTATGGCTACACCTTC
TRBJ2-1 TRBV9 NA TRBD1 CASSVDGTGYNEQFF TGTGCCAGCAGCGTAGATGGGACAGGGTACAATGAGCAGTTCTTC
TRBJ2-7 TRBV28 NA NA CASSLPGALGEQYF TGTGCCAGCAGTTTGCCGGGAGCCCTAGGGGAGCAGTACTTC
TRBJ2-3 TRBV7-6 NA NA CASSLGGFRVTDTQYF TGTGCCAGCAGCTTAGGAGGTTTCAGGGTTACAGATACGCAGTATTTT
TRBJ2-3 TRBV20-1 NA NA CSFTSTDTQYF TGCAGTTTCACTAGTACCGATACGCAGTATTTT
TRBJ2-7 TRBV2 NA NA CASSVSNYEQYF TGTGCCAGCAGTGTGAGCAACTACGAGCAGTACTTC
TRBJ2-5 TRBV5-1 NA TRBD1 CASSVDRAEETQYF TGCGCCAGCAGCGTTGACAGGGCCGAAGAGACCCAGTACTTC
TRBJ2-7 TRBV6-1 NA NA CASSETGPYEQYF TGTGCCAGCAGTGAGACAGGCCCCTACGAGCAGTACTTC
TRBJ2-1 TRBV11-3 NA NA CASSGARRNEQFF TGTGCCAGCAGCGGTGCACGCAGGAATGAGCAGTTCTTC
TRBJ2-7 TRBV6-1 NA TRBD1 CASSPGTGPYEQYF TGTGCCAGCAGTCCCGGGACAGGACCCTACGAGCAGTACTTC
TRBJ2-2 TRBV5-8 NA TRBD2 CASSTGTSTGELFF TGTGCCAGCAGCACCGGGACTAGCACCGGGGAGCTGTTTTTT
TRBJ1-5 TRBV5-6 NA TRBD1 CASSLRAGTGLNQPQHF TGTGCCAGCAGCTTGAGGGCCGGGACAGGGCTGAATCAGCCCCAGCATTTT
TRBJ1-6 TRBV5-5 NA NA CASSRGSYNSPLHF TGTGCCAGCAGCCGGGGGTCCTATAATTCACCCCTCCACTTT
TRBJ1-5 TRBV21-1 NA NA CASSFKEVSNQPQHF TGTGCCAGCAGCTTCAAGGAGGTTAGCAATCAGCCCCAGCATTTT
TRBJ2-7 TRBV7-9 NA TRBD2 CASSSMGLAGFPYEQYF TGTGCCAGCAGCTCTATGGGACTAGCGGGGTTCCCCTACGAGCAGTACTTC
TRBJ1-2 TRBV19 once NA CASSIRGTQRHYYGYTF TGTGCCAGTAGTATAAGGGGAACCCAGCGCCACTACTATGGCTACACCTTC
TRBJ2-1 TRBV5-6 NA TRBD2 CASSIGGVYNEQFF TGTGCCAGCAGTATTGGGGGGGTTTACAATGAGCAGTTCTTC
TRBJ2-5 TRBV7-9 NA TRBD1 CASSSRQGYGTQYF TGTGCCAGCAGCTCAAGACAGGGATACGGGACCCAGTACTTC
TRBJ2-6 TRBV5-6 NA TRBD1 CASSRQGGFSGANVLTF TGTGCCAGCAGCCGACAGGGTGGATTCTCTGGGGCCAACGTCCTGACTTTC